This is a list of T cell receptor beta chains from one sample in a study of siplizumab effects on memory and regulatory T cells. Clones were read by immunoSEQ multiplex PCR, and TCRdb kept only the in-frame ones, dropping some. Of about 110,000 clones in the sample, 85% to 95% are singletons; the top ten hold more than 0.3%. Material for sequencing was CD4+ T cells sorted from blood. The receptors derive from a human donor in good health. Both conserved end residues are part of each CDR3. A D gene is named only where the DNA matches it firmly. Some rows have no size entry. The others give once, few or many, or a class for an expanded clone.

v_call	j_call	clone_size	d_call	cdr3_aa	cdr3_nt
TRBV19	TRBJ1-2	NA	NA	CASSYPRRRGYTF	TGTGCCAGTAGTTACCCAAGGCGTCGGGGCTACACCTTC
TRBV5-1	TRBJ2-1	NA	NA	CASKYTPIDNEQFF	TGCGCCAGCAAATACACTCCCATTGACAATGAGCAGTTCTTC
TRBV7-9	TRBJ1-2	NA	NA	CASSLAGQLWGYTF	TGTGCCAGCAGCTTAGCAGGACAACTATGGGGCTACACCTTC
TRBV28	TRBJ1-3	NA	NA	CASSADSPPGNTIYF	TGTGCCAGCAGTGCGGACAGTCCTCCTGGAAACACCATATATTTT
TRBV9	TRBJ1-2	few	NA	CASSVYGGGYTF	TGTGCCAGCAGCGTATATGGGGGAGGCTACACCTTC
TRBV11-2	TRBJ1-2	NA	NA	CASSLEWGPGGYTF	TGTGCCAGCAGCTTAGAGTGGGGGCCGGGTGGCTACACCTTC
TRBV6-6	TRBJ1-2	NA	TRBD1	CASKMTGSGGYTF	TGTGCCAGCAAAATGACAGGGTCGGGGGGCTACACCTTC
TRBV7-8	TRBJ2-7	NA	TRBD2	CASSFTSGSSYEQYF	TGTGCCAGCAGCTTTACTAGCGGGAGCTCCTACGAGCAGTACTTC
TRBV4-1	TRBJ2-2	NA	NA	CASSQGQPTGELFF	TGCGCCAGCAGCCAAGGACAACCAACCGGGGAGCTGTTTTTT
TRBV29-1	TRBJ1-1	NA	TRBD1	CSTRTGFAEAFF	TGCAGCACCCGGACAGGGTTTGCTGAAGCTTTCTTT
TRBV19	TRBJ1-5	few	NA	CASSIAGYSNQPQHF	TGTGCCAGTAGTATCGCGGGGTATAGCAATCAGCCCCAGCATTTT
TRBV4-1	TRBJ2-7	NA	NA	CASSRQLHDSYEQYF	TGCGCCAGCAGCCGACAGCTCCACGACTCCTACGAGCAGTACTTC
TRBV11-3	TRBJ2-7	NA	NA	CASSLGGAGLSYEQYF	TGTGCCAGCAGCTTAGGGGGGGCGGGACTCTCCTACGAGCAGTACTTC
TRBV29-1	TRBJ2-7	once	TRBD1	CSARDRYYEQYF	TGCAGCGCCCGGGACAGATACTACGAGCAGTACTTC
TRBV15	TRBJ2-6	NA	TRBD1	CATSRQGARGANVLTF	TGTGCCACCAGCAGACAGGGGGCGCGTGGGGCCAACGTCCTGACTTTC
TRBV6-6	TRBJ2-7	NA	NA	CASSRGDRTFSYEQYF	TGTGCCAGCAGCCGCGGTGACAGGACCTTCTCCTACGAGCAGTACTTC
TRBV7-9	TRBJ1-3	NA	NA	CASSLIRGSGNTIYF	TGTGCCAGCAGCCTAATTCGCGGGTCTGGAAACACCATATATTTT
TRBV18	TRBJ1-2	once	TRBD1	CASSPRQGAGYGYTF	TGTGCCAGCTCACCACGGCAGGGGGCGGGATATGGCTACACCTTC
TRBV23-1	TRBJ1-1	once	NA	CASSHPQGGGDTEAFF	TGCGCCAGCAGTCACCCACAGGGAGGTGGCGACACTGAAGCTTTCTTT
TRBV4-1	TRBJ1-4	once	TRBD1	CASSFQPGQGEEKLFF	TGCGCCAGCAGCTTCCAGCCGGGACAGGGTGAGGAAAAACTGTTTTTT
TRBV6-5	TRBJ1-1	NA	NA	CASSYRADTEAFF	TGTGCCAGCAGTTACAGGGCGGACACTGAAGCTTTCTTT
TRBV11-1	TRBJ1-1	NA	NA	CASSLSGPGRGTEAFF	TGTGCCAGCAGCTTATCGGGGCCGGGTAGGGGGACTGAAGCTTTCTTT
TRBV4-1	TRBJ1-6	NA	NA	CASSQVDSNNSPLHF	TGCGCCAGCAGCCAAGTCGACAGTAATAATTCACCCCTCCACTTT
TRBV6-1	TRBJ1-5	NA	NA	CATQGGDQPQHF	TGTGCCACACAGGGAGGTGATCAGCCCCAGCATTTT
TRBV11-3	TRBJ2-3	NA	TRBD2	CASSPSLAGVWRSTQYF	TGTGCCAGCAGCCCCTCACTAGCGGGAGTATGGAGGAGTACGCAGTATTTT
TRBV15	TRBJ1-6	NA	NA	CATSTETAGYNSPLHF	TGTGCCACCAGCACTGAGACCGCCGGCTATAATTCACCCCTCCACTTT
TRBV9	TRBJ1-5	NA	TRBD1	CASSATGEGQPQHF	TGTGCCAGCAGCGCCACAGGGGAGGGTCAGCCCCAGCATTTT
TRBV4-1	TRBJ2-5	NA	TRBD1	CASSQGGTGRQETQYF	TGCGCCAGCAGCCAAGGCGGGACAGGGCGTCAAGAGACCCAGTACTTC
TRBV7-3	TRBJ2-2	NA	TRBD2	CASSNGGLAGDSWNTGELFF	TGTGCCAGCAGCAACGGGGGTCTAGCGGGTGACTCCTGGAACACCGGGGAGCTGTTTTTT
TRBV15	TRBJ1-5	NA	TRBD1	CATSRGTDNQPQHF	TGTGCCACCAGTCGAGGGACAGACAATCAGCCCCAGCATTTT
TRBV7-2	TRBJ1-1	NA	NA	CASSRDSYTEAFF	TGTGCCAGCAGCCGAGACAGTTACACTGAAGCTTTCTTT
TRBV27	TRBJ2-1	NA	TRBD1	CASSSDRGLLDEQFF	TGTGCCAGCAGTTCCGACAGGGGGCTTTTAGATGAGCAGTTCTTC
TRBV18	TRBJ1-4	NA	NA	CASSGRGASNEKLFF	TGTGCCAGCTCGGGAAGGGGTGCCTCTAATGAAAAACTGTTTTTT
TRBV30	TRBJ2-3	NA	NA	CAWTAWGLTDTQYF	TGTGCCTGGACGGCGTGGGGACTCACAGATACGCAGTATTTT
TRBV9	TRBJ1-2	NA	TRBD1	CASSVGSTGNYGYTF	TGTGCCAGCAGCGTAGGTTCGACAGGGAACTATGGCTACACCTTC
TRBV7-8	TRBJ1-3	once	NA	CASSLARAGWSGNTIYF	TGTGCCAGCAGCTTAGCGCGCGCGGGGTGGTCTGGAAACACCATATATTTT
TRBV4-3	TRBJ2-1	NA	NA	CASSQGALMSSYNEQFF	TGCGCCAGCAGCCAAGGGGCTCTGATGAGCTCCTACAATGAGCAGTTCTTC
TRBV15	TRBJ1-1	NA	NA	CATSSLQRGTEAFF	TGTGCCACCAGCAGCCTTCAAAGGGGGACTGAAGCTTTCTTT
TRBV7-9	TRBJ2-2	NA	NA	CASSPEGAFTGELFF	TGTGCCAGCAGCCCGGAGGGGGCCTTCACCGGGGAGCTGTTTTTT
TRBV30	TRBJ2-5	NA	TRBD2	CAWTRGVPGTQYF	TGTGCCTGGACCCGGGGGGTTCCGGGGACCCAGTACTTC
TRBV9	TRBJ2-5	NA	NA	CASSASLRETQYF	TGTGCCAGCAGCGCCTCACTAAGGGAGACCCAGTACTTC